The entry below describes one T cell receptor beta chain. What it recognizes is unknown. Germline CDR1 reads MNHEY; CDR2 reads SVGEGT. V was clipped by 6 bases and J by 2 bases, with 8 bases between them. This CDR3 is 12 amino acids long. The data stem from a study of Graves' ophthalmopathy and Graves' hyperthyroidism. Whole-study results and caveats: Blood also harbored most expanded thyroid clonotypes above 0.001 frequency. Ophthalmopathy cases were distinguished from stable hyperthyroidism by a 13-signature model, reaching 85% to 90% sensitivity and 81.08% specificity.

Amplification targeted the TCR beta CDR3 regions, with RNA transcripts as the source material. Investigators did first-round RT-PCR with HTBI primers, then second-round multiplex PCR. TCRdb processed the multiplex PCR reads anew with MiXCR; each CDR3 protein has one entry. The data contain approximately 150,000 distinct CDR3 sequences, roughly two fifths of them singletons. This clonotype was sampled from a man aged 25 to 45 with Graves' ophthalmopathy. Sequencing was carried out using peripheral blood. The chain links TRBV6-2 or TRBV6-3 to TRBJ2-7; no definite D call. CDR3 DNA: TGTGCCAGCAGCCGGAATACCTACGAGCAGTACTTC. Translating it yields CASSRNTYEQYF.